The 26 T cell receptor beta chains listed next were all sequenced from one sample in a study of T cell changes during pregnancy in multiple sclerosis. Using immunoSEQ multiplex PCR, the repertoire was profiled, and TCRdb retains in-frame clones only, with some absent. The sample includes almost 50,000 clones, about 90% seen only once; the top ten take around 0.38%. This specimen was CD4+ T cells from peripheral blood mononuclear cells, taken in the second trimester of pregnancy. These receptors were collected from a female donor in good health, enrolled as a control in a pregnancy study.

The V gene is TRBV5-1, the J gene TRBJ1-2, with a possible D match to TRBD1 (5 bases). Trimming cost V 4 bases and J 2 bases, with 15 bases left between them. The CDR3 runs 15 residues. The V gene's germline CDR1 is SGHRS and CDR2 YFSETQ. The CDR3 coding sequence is TGCGCCAGCAGCCCCCGAGACCCAGGGAACTATGGCTACACCTTC. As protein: CASSPRDPGNYGYTF. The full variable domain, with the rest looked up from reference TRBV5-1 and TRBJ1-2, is KAGVTQTPRYLIKTRGQQVTLSCSPISGHRSVSWYQQTPGQGLQFLFEYFSETQRNKGNFPGRFSGRQFSNSRSEMNVSTLELGDSALYLCASSPRDPGNYGYTFGSGTRLTVV.

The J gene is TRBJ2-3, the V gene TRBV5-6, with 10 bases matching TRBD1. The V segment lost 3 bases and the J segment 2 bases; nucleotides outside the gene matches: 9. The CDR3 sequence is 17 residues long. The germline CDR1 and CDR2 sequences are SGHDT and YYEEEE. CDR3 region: CASSSQTGGHITDTQYF. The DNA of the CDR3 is TGTGCCAGCAGCTCTCAGACAGGGGGCCATATCACAGATACGCAGTATTTT.

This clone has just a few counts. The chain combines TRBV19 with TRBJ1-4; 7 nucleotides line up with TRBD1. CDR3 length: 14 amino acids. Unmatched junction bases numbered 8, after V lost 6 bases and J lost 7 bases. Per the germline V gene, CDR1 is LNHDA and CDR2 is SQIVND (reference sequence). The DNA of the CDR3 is TGTGCCAGTAGGGCGACAGGGACGGCTGAAAAACTGTTTTTT. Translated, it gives CASRATGTAEKLFF.

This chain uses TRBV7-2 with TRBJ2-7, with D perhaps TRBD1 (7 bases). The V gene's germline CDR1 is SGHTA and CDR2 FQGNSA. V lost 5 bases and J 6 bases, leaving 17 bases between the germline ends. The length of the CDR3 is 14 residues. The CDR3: CASSPGDRFSEQYF. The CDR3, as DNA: TGTGCCAGCAGCCCGGGGGACAGATTCTCCGAGCAGTACTTC.

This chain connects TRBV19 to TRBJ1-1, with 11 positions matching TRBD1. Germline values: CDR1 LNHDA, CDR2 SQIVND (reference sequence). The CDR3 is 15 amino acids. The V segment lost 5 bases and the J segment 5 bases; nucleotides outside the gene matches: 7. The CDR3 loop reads CASSSPDRGLTEAFF. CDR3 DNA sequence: TGTGCCAGTAGTTCCCCGGACAGGGGGCTGACTGAAGCTTTCTTT.

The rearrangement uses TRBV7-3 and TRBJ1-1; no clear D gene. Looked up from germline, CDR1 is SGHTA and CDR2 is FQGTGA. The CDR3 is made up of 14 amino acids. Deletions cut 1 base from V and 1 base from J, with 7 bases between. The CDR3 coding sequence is TGTGCCAGCAGCTTAAACCCAGGGAACACTGAAGCTTTCTTT. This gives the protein CASSLNPGNTEAFF.

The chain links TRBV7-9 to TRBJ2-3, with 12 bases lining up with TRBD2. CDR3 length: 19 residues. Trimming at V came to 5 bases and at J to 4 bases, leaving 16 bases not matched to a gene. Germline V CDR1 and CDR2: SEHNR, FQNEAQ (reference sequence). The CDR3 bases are TGTGCCAGCAGCCCCCCGTTGCTAGCGGGGGGGCCTAGGGCAGATACGCAGTATTTT. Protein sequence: CASSPPLLAGGPRADTQYF.

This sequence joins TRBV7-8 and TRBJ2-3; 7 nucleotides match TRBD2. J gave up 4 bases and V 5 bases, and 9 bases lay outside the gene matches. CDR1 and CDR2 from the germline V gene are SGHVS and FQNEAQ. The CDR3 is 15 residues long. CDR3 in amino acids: CASSPTSEPPDTQYF. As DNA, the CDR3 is TGTGCCAGCAGCCCCACTAGCGAGCCCCCAGATACGCAGTATTTT.

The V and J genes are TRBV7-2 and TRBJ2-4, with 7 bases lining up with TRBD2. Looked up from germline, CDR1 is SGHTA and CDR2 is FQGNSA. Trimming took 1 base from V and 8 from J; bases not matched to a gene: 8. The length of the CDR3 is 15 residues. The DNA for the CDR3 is TGTGCCAGCAGCTTAGATGGCGGGGGATCAGACATTCAGTACTTC. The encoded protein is CASSLDGGGSDIQYF.

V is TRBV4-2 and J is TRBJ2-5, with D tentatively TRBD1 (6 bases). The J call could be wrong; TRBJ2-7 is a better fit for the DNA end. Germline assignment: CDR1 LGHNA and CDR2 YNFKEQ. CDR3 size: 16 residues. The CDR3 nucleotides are TGTGCCAGCAGCCAAGTTTCCACGGGACACTTTGGCGAGCAGTACTTC. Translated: CASSQVSTGHFGEQYF.

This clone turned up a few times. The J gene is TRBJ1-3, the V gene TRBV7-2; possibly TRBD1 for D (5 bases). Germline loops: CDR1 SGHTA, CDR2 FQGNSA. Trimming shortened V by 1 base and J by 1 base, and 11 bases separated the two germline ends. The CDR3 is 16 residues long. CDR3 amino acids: CASSLGRGGSGNTIYF. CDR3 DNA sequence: TGTGCCAGCAGCTTAGGTCGCGGGGGTTCTGGAAACACCATATATTTT.

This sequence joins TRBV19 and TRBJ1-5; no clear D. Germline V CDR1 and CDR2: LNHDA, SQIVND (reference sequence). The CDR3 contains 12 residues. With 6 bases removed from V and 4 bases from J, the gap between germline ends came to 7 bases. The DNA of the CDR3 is TGTGCCAGTAGCCTACCTAATCAGCCCCAGCATTTT. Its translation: CASSLPNQPQHF.

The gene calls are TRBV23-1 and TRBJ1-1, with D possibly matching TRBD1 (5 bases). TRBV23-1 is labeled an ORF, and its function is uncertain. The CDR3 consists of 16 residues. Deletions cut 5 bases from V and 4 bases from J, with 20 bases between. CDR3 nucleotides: TGCGCCAGCAGTTTTTTGGGAGGGGATGAGGGCACTGAAGCTTTCTTT. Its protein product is CASSFLGGDEGTEAFF.

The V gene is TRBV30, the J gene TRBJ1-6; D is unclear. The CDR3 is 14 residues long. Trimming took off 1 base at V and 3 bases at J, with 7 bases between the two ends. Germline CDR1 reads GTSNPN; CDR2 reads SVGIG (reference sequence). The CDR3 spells CAWSGTGYNSPLHF. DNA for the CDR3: TGTGCCTGGAGTGGCACCGGCTATAATTCACCCCTCCACTTT.

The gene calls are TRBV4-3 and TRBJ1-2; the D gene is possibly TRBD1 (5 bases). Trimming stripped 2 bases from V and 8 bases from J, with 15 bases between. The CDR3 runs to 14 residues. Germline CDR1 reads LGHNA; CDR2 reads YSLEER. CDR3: CASSQTRDLGGYTF. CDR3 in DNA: TGCGCCAGCAGCCAAACCCGGGACTTAGGGGGCTACACCTTC.

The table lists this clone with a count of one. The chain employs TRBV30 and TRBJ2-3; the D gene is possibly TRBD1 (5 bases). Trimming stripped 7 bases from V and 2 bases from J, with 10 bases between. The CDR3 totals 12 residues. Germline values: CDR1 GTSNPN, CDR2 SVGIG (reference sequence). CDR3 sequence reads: CASDKDTDTQYF. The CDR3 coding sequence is TGTGCCTCGGACAAAGACACAGATACGCAGTATTTT.

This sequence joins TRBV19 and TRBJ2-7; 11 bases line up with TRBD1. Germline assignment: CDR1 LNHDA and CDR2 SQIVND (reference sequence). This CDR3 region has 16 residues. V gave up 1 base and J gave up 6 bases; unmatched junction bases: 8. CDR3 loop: CASSIGGVGTGGEQYF. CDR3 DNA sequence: TGTGCCAGTAGTATAGGAGGCGTAGGGACAGGGGGCGAGCAGTACTTC.

The CDR3 reads CASSLFSPSDEQFF. DNA for the CDR3: TGTGCCAGCAGCTTATTTAGCCCGAGCGATGAGCAGTTCTTC. This chain joins TRBV11-2 and TRBJ2-1; D ambiguous. Germline CDR1 is SGHAT and CDR2 is FQNNGV. V was cut by 2 bases and J by 8 bases, with 13 bases left in between. This CDR3 has 14 amino acids.

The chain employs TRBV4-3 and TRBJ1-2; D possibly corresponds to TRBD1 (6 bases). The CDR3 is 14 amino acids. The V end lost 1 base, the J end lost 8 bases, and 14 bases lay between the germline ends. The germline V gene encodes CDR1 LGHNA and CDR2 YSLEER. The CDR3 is CASSQVRGAKGYTF. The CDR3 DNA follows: TGCGCCAGCAGCCAAGTACGGGGGGCTAAGGGCTACACCTTC.

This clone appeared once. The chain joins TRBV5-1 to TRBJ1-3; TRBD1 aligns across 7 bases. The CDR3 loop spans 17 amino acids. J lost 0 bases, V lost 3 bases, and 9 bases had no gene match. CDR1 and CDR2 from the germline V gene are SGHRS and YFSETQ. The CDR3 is CASSYDRTGVSGNTIYF. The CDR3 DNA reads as TGCGCCAGCAGCTACGACAGAACAGGGGTCTCTGGAAACACCATATATTTT.

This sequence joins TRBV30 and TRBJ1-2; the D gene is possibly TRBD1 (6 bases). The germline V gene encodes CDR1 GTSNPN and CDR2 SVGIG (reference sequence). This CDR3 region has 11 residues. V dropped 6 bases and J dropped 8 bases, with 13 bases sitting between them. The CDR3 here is CACNNRAGYTF. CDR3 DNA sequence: TGTGCCTGCAACAACAGGGCCGGCTACACCTTC.

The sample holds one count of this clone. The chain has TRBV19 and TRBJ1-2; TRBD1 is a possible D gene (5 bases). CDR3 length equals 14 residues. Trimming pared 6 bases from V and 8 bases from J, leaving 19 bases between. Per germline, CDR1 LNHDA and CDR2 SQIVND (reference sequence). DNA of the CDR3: TGTGCCAGTAGGGGGGAGGCCCTACTGGAGGGCTACACCTTC. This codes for CASRGEALLEGYTF.

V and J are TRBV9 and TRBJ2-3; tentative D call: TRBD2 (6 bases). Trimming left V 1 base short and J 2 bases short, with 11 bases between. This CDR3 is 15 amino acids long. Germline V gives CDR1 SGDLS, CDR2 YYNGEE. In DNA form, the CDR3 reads TGTGCCAGCAGCGTATGGGGGGATAACACAGATACGCAGTATTTT. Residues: CASSVWGDNTDTQYF.

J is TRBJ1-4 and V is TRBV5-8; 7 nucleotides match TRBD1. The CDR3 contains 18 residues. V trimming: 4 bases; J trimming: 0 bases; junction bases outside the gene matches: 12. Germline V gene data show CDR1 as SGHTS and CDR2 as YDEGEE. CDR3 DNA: TGTGCCAGCAGCCCGGGACAGCTCCTCAGGGCAACTAATGAAAAACTGTTTTTT. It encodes CASSPGQLLRATNEKLFF.

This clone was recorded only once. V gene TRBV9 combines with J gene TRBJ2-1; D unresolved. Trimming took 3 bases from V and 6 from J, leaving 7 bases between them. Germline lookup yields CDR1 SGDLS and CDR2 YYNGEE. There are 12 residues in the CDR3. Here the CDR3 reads CASSDLSNEQFF. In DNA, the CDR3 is TGTGCCAGCAGCGACCTTAGCAATGAGCAGTTCTTC.

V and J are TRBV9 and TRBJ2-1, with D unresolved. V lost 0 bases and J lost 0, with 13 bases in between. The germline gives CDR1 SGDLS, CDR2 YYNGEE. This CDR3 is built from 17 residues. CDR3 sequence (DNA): TGTGCCAGCAGCGTAGTCGCAGACTCCCTCTCCTACAATGAGCAGTTCTTC. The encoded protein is CASSVVADSLSYNEQFF.